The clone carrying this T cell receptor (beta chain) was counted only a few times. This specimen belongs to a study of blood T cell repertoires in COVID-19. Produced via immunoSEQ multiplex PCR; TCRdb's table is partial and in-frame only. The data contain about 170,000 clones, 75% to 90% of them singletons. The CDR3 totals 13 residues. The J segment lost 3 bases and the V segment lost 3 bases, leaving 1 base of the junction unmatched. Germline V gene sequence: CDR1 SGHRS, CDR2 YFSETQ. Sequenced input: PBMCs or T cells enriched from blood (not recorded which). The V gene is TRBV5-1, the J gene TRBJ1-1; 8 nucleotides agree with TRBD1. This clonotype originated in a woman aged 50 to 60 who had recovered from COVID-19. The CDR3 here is CASSSDRDTEAFF. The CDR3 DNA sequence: TGCGCCAGCAGCTCGGACAGGGACACTGAAGCTTTCTTT.